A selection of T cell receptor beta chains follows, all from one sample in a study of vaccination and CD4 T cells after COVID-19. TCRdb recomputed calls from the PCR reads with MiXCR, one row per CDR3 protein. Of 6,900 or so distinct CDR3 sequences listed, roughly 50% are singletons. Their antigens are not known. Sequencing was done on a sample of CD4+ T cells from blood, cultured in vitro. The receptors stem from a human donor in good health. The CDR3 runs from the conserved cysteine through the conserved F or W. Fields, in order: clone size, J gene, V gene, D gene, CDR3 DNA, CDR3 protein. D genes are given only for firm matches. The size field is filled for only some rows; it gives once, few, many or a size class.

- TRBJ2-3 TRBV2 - TGTGCCAGCAGCCTGGGGGCCATGGATACGCAGTATTTT CASSLGAMDTQYF
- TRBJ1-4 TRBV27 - TGTGCCAGCAGTGTCACAGGGAGAGAGGGTGAAAAACTGTTTTTT CASSVTGREGEKLFF
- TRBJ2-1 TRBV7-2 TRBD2 TGTGCCAGCAGCTTAGGGACTAGCCCCTTCGGGGATACCTACAATGAGCAGTTCTTC CASSLGTSPFGDTYNEQFF
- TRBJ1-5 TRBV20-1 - TGCAGTGCAGGGGGGGATAATCAGCCCCAGCATTTT CSAGGDNQPQHF
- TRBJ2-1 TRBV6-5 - TGTGCCAGCAGTTACCCCGTAAGGGATGAGCAGTTCTTC CASSYPVRDEQFF
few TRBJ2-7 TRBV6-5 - TGTGCCAGCAGTTACTCGGGGACGGCCTACGAGCAGTACTTC CASSYSGTAYEQYF
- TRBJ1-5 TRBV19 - TGTGCCAGTAGACGGCAGGGCAATCAGCCCCAGCATTTT CASRRQGNQPQHF
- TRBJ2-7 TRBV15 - TGTGCCACCAGCAGTGAACCGGGACGCTACGAGCAGTACTTC CATSSEPGRYEQYF
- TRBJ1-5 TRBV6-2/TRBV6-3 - TGTGCCAGCAGTCCACAGGGTGGGGTGAATCAGCCCCAGCATTTT CASSPQGGVNQPQHF
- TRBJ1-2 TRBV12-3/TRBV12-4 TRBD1 TGTGCCAGCAGAAGACAGGGAGCTAACTATGGCTACACCTTC CASRRQGANYGYTF
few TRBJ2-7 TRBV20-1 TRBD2 TGCAGTGCTAGAGATGCCGGGACTAGCGTCAACGAGCAGTACTTC CSARDAGTSVNEQYF
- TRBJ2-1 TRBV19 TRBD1 TGTGCCAGTAATCCGGGACAGGTTTACAATGAGCAGTTCTTC CASNPGQVYNEQFF
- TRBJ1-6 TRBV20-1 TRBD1 TGCACTGGGAGGGACAGGTATAATTCACCCCTCCACTTT CTGRDRYNSPLHF
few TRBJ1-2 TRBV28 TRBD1 TGTGCCAGCAGAGGACAGGGGGCAAACTATGGCTACACCTTC CASRGQGANYGYTF
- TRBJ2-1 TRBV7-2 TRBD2 TGTGCCAGCAGATCTGGGGGGGGAGGCAATGAGCAGTTCTTC CASRSGGGGNEQFF
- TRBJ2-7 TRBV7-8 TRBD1 TGTGCCAGCAGCTTAGGTTCCTACAGGGGAAGCTCCTACGAGCAGTACTTC CASSLGSYRGSSYEQYF
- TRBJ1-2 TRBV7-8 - TGTGCCAGCAGCTTAGCGGGGGCGGCTGGCTACACCTTC CASSLAGAAGYTF
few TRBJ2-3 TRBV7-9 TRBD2 TGTGCCAGCAGCTATGGACTAGCGGACCTAGATACGCAGTATTTT CASSYGLADLDTQYF
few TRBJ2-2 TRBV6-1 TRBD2 TGTGCCAGCAGGCGGACTAGCGGGGCGAACACCGGGGAGCTGTTTTTT CASRRTSGANTGELFF
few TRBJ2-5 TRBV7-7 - TGTGCCAGCAGCGAGGGACCGAACCAAGAGACCCAGTACTTC CASSEGPNQETQYF
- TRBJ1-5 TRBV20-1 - TGCAGTGCTCGAAGCGGTGAGGGTCGTCAGCCCCAGCATTTT CSARSGEGRQPQHF
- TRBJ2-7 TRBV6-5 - TGTGCCAGCAGTTACACTGACCTTCATGAGCAGTACTTC CASSYTDLHEQYF
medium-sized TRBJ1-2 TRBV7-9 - TGTGCCAGCAGCCGGGCCAATAACTATGGCTACACCTTC CASSRANNYGYTF
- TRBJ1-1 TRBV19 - TGTGCCAGTAGTGTCACCGCCGGGACAACGAACACTGAAGCTTTCTTT CASSVTAGTTNTEAFF
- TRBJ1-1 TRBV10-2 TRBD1 TGCGCCAGCAGTTCGGGACAGGGATTGAACACTGAAGCTTTCTTT CASSSGQGLNTEAFF
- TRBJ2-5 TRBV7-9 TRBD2 TGTGCCAGCAGTGGAACCGGACTAGCGGGAGGAGGAGAGACCCAGTACTTC CASSGTGLAGGGETQYF
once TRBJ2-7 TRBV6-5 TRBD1 TGTGCCAGCAGTTACAGGGGACAGGCCTACGAGCAGTACTTC CASSYRGQAYEQYF
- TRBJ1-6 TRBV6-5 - TGTGCCAGCAGTTCAACCGGGGATAATTCACCCCTCCACTTT CASSSTGDNSPLHF
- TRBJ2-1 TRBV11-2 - TGTGCCAGCAGCCCTGGGACTGGCATTGAGCAGTTCTTC CASSPGTGIEQFF
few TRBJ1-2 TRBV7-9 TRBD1 TGTGCCAGCAGCGACAGGGATTTTGGCTACACCTTC CASSDRDFGYTF
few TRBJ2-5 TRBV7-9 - TGTGCCAGCAGCTGGAACCCTCCGCTTCCGGAGACCCAGTACTTC CASSWNPPLPETQYF
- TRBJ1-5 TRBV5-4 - TGTGCCAGCAGCTCCGAAGGGGCGGATCAGCCCCAGCATTTT CASSSEGADQPQHF
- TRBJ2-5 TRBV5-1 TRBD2 TGCGCCAGCGCTCGGGAGGGGTTAGAGACCCAGTACTTC CASAREGLETQYF
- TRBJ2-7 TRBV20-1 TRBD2 TGCAGTGTAAAGGGGAGGGGCGAGGGTCTCGAGCAGTACTTC CSVKGRGEGLEQYF
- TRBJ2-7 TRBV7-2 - TGTGCCAGCAGCTTGGGCAGGGGAGTCCACGAGCAGTACTTC CASSLGRGVHEQYF
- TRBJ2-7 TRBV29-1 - TGCAGCGTGTCGGGGACACTTTCTAACGAGCAGTACTTC CSVSGTLSNEQYF
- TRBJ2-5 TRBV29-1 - TGCAGCGTCCTACAGGGTGGGGTTGGGGAGACCCAGTACTTC CSVLQGGVGETQYF
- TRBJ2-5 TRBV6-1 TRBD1 TGTGCCAGCAGTGAAGTTGGGACAGGGGGCGTAGGTGTGGAAGAGACCCAGTACTTC CASSEVGTGGVGVEETQYF
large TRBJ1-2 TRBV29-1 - TGCAGCGTACGGGGAAACACTTATGGCTACACCTTC CSVRGNTYGYTF
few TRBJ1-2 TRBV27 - TGTGCCAGCAGTTTAAGCCCAGGGGTGGTCTATGGCTACACCTTC CASSLSPGVVYGYTF
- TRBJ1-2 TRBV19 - TGTGCCAGTAAGGGGGGTGGCTATGGCTACACCTTC CASKGGGYGYTF
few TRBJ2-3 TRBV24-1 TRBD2 TGTGCCACCAGTGATCCCACTAGCGGTGCCGCAGATACGCAGTATTTT CATSDPTSGAADTQYF
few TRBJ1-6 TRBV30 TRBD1 TGTGCCTCGAGGGGACAGGGAAATTCACCCCTCCACTTT CASRGQGNSPLHF
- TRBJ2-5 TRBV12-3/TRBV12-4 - TGTGCCAGCACTTCAGGGTTTTCGGAGACCCAGTACTTC CASTSGFSETQYF
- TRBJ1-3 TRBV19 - TGTGCCAGTAGTATAGGAGTGGTAGGCGGAAACACCATATATTTT CASSIGVVGGNTIYF
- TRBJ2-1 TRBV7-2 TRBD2 TGTGCCAGCAGCCCCACTAGCGGGAACTACAATGAGCAGTTCTTC CASSPTSGNYNEQFF
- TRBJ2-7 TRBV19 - TGTGCCAGTAGTCCGTTACTAGCTTTCGAGCAGTACTTC CASSPLLAFEQYF
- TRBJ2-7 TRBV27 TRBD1 TGTGCCAGCAGTTTCCGTGGACAGGGGGCCAAAACCGAGCAGTACTTC CASSFRGQGAKTEQYF
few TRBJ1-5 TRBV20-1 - TGCAGTGCTCCTCTTCGAGGGACTGGGAGTTATCAGCCCCAGCATTTT CSAPLRGTGSYQPQHF
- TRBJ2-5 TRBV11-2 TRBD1 TGTGCCAGCGGGACAGGGGGCAGAACCCAAGAGACCCAGTACTTC CASGTGGRTQETQYF
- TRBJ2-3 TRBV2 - TGTGCCAGCGCGGTGTCTGGTTTTCGGTATTTT CASAVSGFRYF
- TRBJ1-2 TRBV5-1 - TGCGCCAGCAGCTTGGGAGCAGACGATGGCTACACCTTC CASSLGADDGYTF
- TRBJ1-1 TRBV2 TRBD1 TGTGCCAGCAGGCCCCAGACAGGGGCGAACACTGAAGCTTTCTTT CASRPQTGANTEAFF
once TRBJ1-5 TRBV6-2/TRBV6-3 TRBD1 TGTGCCAGCAGTTACCCCCGGACAGGCGGTCAGCCCCAGCATTTT CASSYPRTGGQPQHF
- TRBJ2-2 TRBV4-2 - TGTGCCAGCAGCCAAGCGGCAGAGGGGGAGCTGTTTTTT CASSQAAEGELFF
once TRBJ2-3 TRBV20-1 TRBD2 TGCAGTGCTGTCCGACTAGCGGGGGTTTCGGATACGCAGTATTTT CSAVRLAGVSDTQYF
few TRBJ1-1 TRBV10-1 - TGCGCCAGCAGTGCCAATCGCAGGATTAACACTGAAGCTTTCTTT CASSANRRINTEAFF
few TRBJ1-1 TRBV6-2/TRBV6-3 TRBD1 TGTGCCAGCAGTTACCGTCGACAGGGCTGGGCGAACACTGAAGCTTTCTTT CASSYRRQGWANTEAFF
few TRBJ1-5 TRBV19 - TGTGCCAGTAGTACCCCCGGGCATAGTCAGCCCCAGCATTTT CASSTPGHSQPQHF
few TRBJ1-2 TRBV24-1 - TGTGCCACCAGTGATTTACCCCCCGACAGTTACCGAAACTATGGCTACACCTTC CATSDLPPDSYRNYGYTF